This entry lists 17 T cell receptor beta chains sequenced from one sample in a study of CD8+ T cells in alopecia areata (dated by TCRdb to 2016 to 2019). Sample time point, as interpreted from the label and publication: baseline before oral tofacitinib. Library method: the immunoSEQ multiplex PCR assay. For TCR sequencing, RNA was extracted from every sample and reverse transcribed into cDNA to serve as template. The table comes from immuneACCESS by way of TCRdb, which keeps in-frame sequences with V and J called. Part of the clones is missing from these tables; in studies checked, under half for an unresolved V gene and the rest for unknown reasons. This sample is represented by over 200,000 clones; around 62% of them were singletons. The ten largest clones represent approximately 0.44% of the sample. Sequences were derived from CD4+ T cells sorted from blood, sampled at week 0. All receptors derive from a human donor with alopecia areata.

CDR3 protein: CRAGVGTEAFF. CDR3 DNA sequence: TGCCGCGCGGGAGTAGGCACTGAAGCTTTCTTT. The chain has TRBV29-1 and TRBJ1-1; D is unresolved. The CDR3 totals 11 residues. Germline V gives CDR1 SQVTM, CDR2 ANQGSEA.

The chain couples TRBV6-1 to TRBJ2-1, with TRBD1 matching 10 bases. Germline CDR1 and CDR2: MNHNS and SASEGT. The CDR3 covers 13 residues. V lost 7 bases to trimming and J lost 9 bases; unmatched junction nucleotides: 6. As DNA, the CDR3 is TGTGCCAGCATGTCGACAGGGGGCGGTGAGCAGTTCTTC. Translating gives CASMSTGGGEQFF.

The chain has TRBV29-1 and TRBJ2-7; 7 nucleotides align to TRBD1. V shed 2 bases and J 7 bases; nucleotides not matched to a gene: 8. The CDR3 sequence is 13 residues long. Germline CDR1 and CDR2: SQVTM and ANQGSEA. CDR3 sequence: CSVERPMDREQYF. DNA of the CDR3: TGCAGCGTTGAACGCCCGATGGACAGGGAGCAGTACTTC.

The CDR3 loop is CASSRAATNTEAFF. CDR3 bases: TGCGCCAGCAGCAGAGCCGCGACGAACACTGAAGCTTTCTTT. The V call is TRBV5-1, the J call TRBJ1-1; D uncertain. The CDR3 contains 14 residues. The V end lost 4 bases, the J end lost 1 base, and 11 bases lay between the germline ends. Per the germline V gene, CDR1 is SGHRS and CDR2 is YFSETQ.

V usage is TRBV9 and J usage is TRBJ2-7; D ambiguous. Per the germline V gene, CDR1 is SGDLS and CDR2 is YYNGEE. Trimming removed 6 bases at V and 5 bases at J, with 18 bases between. CDR3 size: 14 residues. The CDR3 DNA sequence: TGTGCCAGCAATTGGGCAGCGAAGGTGGACGAGCAGTACTTC. Translated, it gives CASNWAAKVDEQYF. The whole variable domain, filled in from reference TRBV9 and TRBJ2-7, reads DSGVTQTPKHLITATGQRVTLRCSPRSGDLSVYWYQQSLDQGLQFLIQYYNGEERAKGNILERFSAQQFPDLHSELNLSSLELGDSALYFCASNWAAKVDEQYFGPGTRLTVT.

The rearrangement joins TRBV29-1 to TRBJ2-1, with D maybe TRBD2 (6 bases). In germline, CDR1 is SQVTM, CDR2 ANQGSEA. The CDR3 loop spans 14 amino acids. The germline V and J ends were trimmed by 7 bases and 2 bases, with 15 bases remaining between them. This chain's CDR3 is CSGGRGLAYNEQFF. The CDR3 region has the DNA TGCAGCGGAGGGCGGGGCCTTGCCTACAATGAGCAGTTCTTC.

The CDR3 is CSAGEYGYTF. As DNA, the CDR3 is TGCAGTGCTGGGGAATATGGCTACACCTTC. V usage is TRBV20-1 and J usage is TRBJ1-2; D is unclear. V was pared by 5 bases and J by 5 bases, with 6 bases between. The V gene's germline CDR1 is DFQATT and CDR2 SNEGSKA (reference sequence). CDR3 size: 10 residues.

CDR3 coding DNA: TGTGCCTGGAGTGTCGCTAGCGGGAGGGGGGAGTACTTC. This translates into CAWSVASGRGEYF. V and J are TRBV30 and TRBJ2-5, with TRBD2 matching 12 bases. Losses at the gene ends were 0 bases for V and 12 bases for J; bases not matched to a gene: 5. CDR1 and CDR2 (germline): GTSNPN, SVGIG (reference sequence). CDR3 length: 13 residues.

This clone has just a few counts. The genes are TRBV27 and TRBJ1-1; D gene uncertain. Germline CDR1 MNHEY, CDR2 SMNVEV (reference sequence). The CDR3 has 18 amino acids. The V end was cut by 5 bases, the J end by 3 bases, with 25 bases between. This CDR3 reads CASSPRFTEDYKYTEAFF. The CDR3 DNA reads TGTGCCAGCAGTCCCCGTTTTACAGAGGACTACAAGTACACTGAAGCTTTCTTT.

This clone was seen more than once but under ten times. V usage is TRBV29-1 and J usage is TRBJ1-1; D remains ambiguous. The V gene lost 5 bases and the J gene lost 1 base, with 11 bases spanning the gap. CDR1 and CDR2 from the germline V gene are SQVTM and ANQGSEA. The CDR3 spans 13 residues. This CDR3 reads CSVFHRGNTEAFF. Here the CDR3 DNA reads TGCAGCGTTTTTCATCGGGGGAACACTGAAGCTTTCTTT. The full variable domain, in which reference TRBV29-1 and TRBJ1-1 provide the parts outside the CDR3, is SAVISQKPSRDICQRGTSLTIQCQVDSQVTMMFWYRQQPGQSLTLIATANQGSEATYESGFVIDKFPISRPNLTFSTLTVSNMSPEDSSIYLCSVFHRGNTEAFFGQGTRLTVV.

The J gene is TRBJ1-3, the V gene TRBV18, with 8 bases lining up with TRBD1. V trimming: 3 bases; J trimming: 0 bases; junction bases outside the gene matches: 13. CDR1 is KGHSH, CDR2 LQKENI, per germline. The CDR3 spans 19 residues. The CDR3 region is CASSPYQTGTGPSGNTIYF. In DNA form, the CDR3 reads TGTGCCAGCTCACCCTACCAGACCGGGACAGGACCCTCTGGAAACACCATATATTTT.

The V and J genes are TRBV30 and TRBJ2-7, with TRBD1 matching 10 bases. This CDR3 has 12 residues. CDR1 and CDR2 from the germline V gene are GTSNPN and SVGIG (reference sequence). The V and J ends lost 5 bases and 6 bases, in that order; junction bases with no gene match: 4. CDR3 nucleotides: TGTGCCTGGGCCGGGACAGGGGCCGAGCAGTACTTC. Its protein is CAWAGTGAEQYF.

Note on this clone: A read error may explain this, as a much larger clone is one base away. This chain uses TRBV27 with TRBJ1-1, with D unresolved. The germline V gene has CDR1 MNHEY and CDR2 SMNVEV (reference sequence). This CDR3 has 13 amino acids. The germline V and J ends were trimmed by 3 bases and 0 bases, with 5 bases remaining between them. The CDR3 reads CASSLVMNTEAFF. For the CDR3, the DNA is TGTGCCAGCAGTTTGGTGATGAACACTGAAGCTTTCTTT.

The chain joins TRBV5-1 to TRBJ1-5; 8 nucleotides align to TRBD1. There are 14 residues in the CDR3. In germline, CDR1 is SGHRS, CDR2 YFSETQ. After removal of 2 bases from V and 7 bases from J, the junction contained 5 bases not matched to a gene. The CDR3 reads CASSLSQGEQPQHF. The CDR3 bases are TGCGCCAGCAGCTTATCACAGGGGGAACAGCCCCAGCATTTT.

This clone was seen more than once but under ten times. This chain joins TRBV27 and TRBJ1-1; no definite D call. Trimming shortened V by 0 bases and J by 6 bases, and 17 bases separated the two germline ends. The length of the CDR3 is 16 residues. Germline V CDR1 and CDR2: MNHEY, SMNVEV (reference sequence). CDR3 amino acids: CASSLSSGLGVAEAFF. The CDR3 DNA is TGTGCCAGCAGTTTATCCTCGGGTCTTGGGGTCGCTGAAGCTTTCTTT.

The chain carries TRBV5-4 and TRBJ1-1, with D unresolved. Germline V gives CDR1 SGHNT, CDR2 YYREEE (reference sequence). This CDR3 spans 14 amino acids. The V gene lost 1 base and the J gene lost 10 bases, with 17 bases spanning the gap. In DNA form, the CDR3 reads TGTGCCAGCAGCTTGAAAGAGCGGGCTACGGGAGCTTTCTTT. Its protein product is CASSLKERATGAFF.

This clone has just one count. The chain uses TRBV29-1 and TRBJ2-1; 7 nucleotides line up with TRBD2. The CDR3 extends over 16 amino acids. In germline, CDR1 is SQVTM, CDR2 ANQGSEA. Germline trimming cut 0 bases from V and 0 bases from J; bases unmatched to any gene: 5. The CDR3 nucleotides are TGCAGCGTTGAAGATCGGCGGGGGAACTCCTACAATGAGCAGTTCTTC. Its translation is CSVEDRRGNSYNEQFF.